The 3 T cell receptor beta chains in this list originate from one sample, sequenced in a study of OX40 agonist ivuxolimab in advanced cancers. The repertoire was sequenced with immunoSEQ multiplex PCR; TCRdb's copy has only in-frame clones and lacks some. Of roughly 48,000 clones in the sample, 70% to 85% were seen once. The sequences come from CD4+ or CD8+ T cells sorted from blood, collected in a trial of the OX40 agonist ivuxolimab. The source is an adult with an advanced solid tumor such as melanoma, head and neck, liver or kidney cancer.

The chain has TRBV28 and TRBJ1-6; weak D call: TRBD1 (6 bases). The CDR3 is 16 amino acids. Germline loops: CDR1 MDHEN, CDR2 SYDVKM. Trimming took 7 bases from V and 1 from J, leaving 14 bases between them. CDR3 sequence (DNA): TGTGCCAGCACCCTTCAGGGGTTGTCCTATAATTCACCCCTCCACTTT. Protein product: CASTLQGLSYNSPLHF.

The CDR3 spells CASSYPSQTQYF. In nucleotides, the CDR3 is TGTGCCAGCAGCTATCCTAGCCAGACCCAGTACTTC. J is TRBJ2-5 and V is TRBV5-4; tentative D call: TRBD2 (5 bases). The CDR3 length is 12 residues. Germline-derived CDR1 and CDR2 are SGHNT and YYREEE (reference sequence). V was shortened by 3 bases and J by 6 bases, with 9 bases between the two germline ends.

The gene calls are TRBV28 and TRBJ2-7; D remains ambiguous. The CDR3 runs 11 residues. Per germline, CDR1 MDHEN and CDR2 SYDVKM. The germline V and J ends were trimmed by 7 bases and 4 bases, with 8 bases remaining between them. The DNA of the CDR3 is TGTGCCAGCACCCGTGGGTACGAGCAGTACTTC. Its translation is CASTRGYEQYF.